The following is a T cell receptor (beta chain) sequence with its context. This record belongs to a study of identical twins. CDR3 length equals 13 residues. Germline V gene data show CDR1 as LGHNT and CDR2 as FRNRAP. Deletions cut 7 bases from V and 6 bases from J, with 12 bases between. Template switching added a universal primer binding site, and final cDNA carried unique molecular identifiers. TCRdb independently ran MiXCR on the 5' RACE reads; one entry per CDR3 protein. The repertoire holds fewer than 900,000 distinct CDR3 sequences, with around 20% as singletons. These data were also filed under a second study, of T cells expressing NK-cell markers. That paper adds: Sequenced donors, eight in total, included seven who were HCMV-seropositive and one who was seronegative.

V gene TRBV12-5 combines with J gene TRBJ2-2; the D is unclear. Sequenced: PBMCs. The receptor was derived from a woman aged 18 to 35 in good health. The DNA for the CDR3 is TGTGCTAGTGTACCGGGTGGTGCCGGGGAGCTGTTTTTT. Translating gives CASVPGGAGELFF.